The 7 T cell receptor beta chains listed next were all sequenced from one sample in a study of T cells in Graves' hyperthyroidism and ophthalmopathy. Amplified TCR beta CDR3 regions derived from RNA transcripts. Using the HTBI primer set, a first-round RT-PCR was run on the TCR CDR3. TCRdb called the multiplex PCR reads again in MiXCR, with one record for every CDR3 protein. The sample lists around 520,000 distinct CDR3 sequences, approximately 15% seen once, with around 17% in the top ten. The specimen was blood. These TCRs come from a woman younger than 35 with Graves' hyperthyroidism.

This clonotype was seen many times. The rearrangement joins TRBV27 to TRBJ2-5, with D perhaps matching TRBD1 (5 bases). Trimming took 2 bases from V and 5 from J, leaving 21 bases between them. Germline CDR1 MNHEY, CDR2 SMNVEV (reference sequence). The CDR3 runs 17 residues. CDR3 nucleotide sequence: TGTGCCAGCAGTTTAAAGGGGCAGACATGGATTGGGGAGACCCAGTACTTC. Amino acids: CASSLKGQTWIGETQYF.

This clonotype was seen ten or more times. The V call is TRBV18, the J call TRBJ1-1; D uncertain. CDR1 is KGHSH, CDR2 LQKENI, per germline. The V and J ends lost 1 base and 1 base respectively, with 10 bases between them. CDR3 length equals 15 residues. The CDR3 spells CASSPQEASNTEAFF. The CDR3 DNA reads TGTGCCAGCTCACCACAGGAAGCCTCGAACACTGAAGCTTTCTTT. Full variable domain (rest looked up from reference TRBV18 and TRBJ1-1): NAGVMQNPRHLVRRRGQEARLRCSPMKGHSHVYWYRQLPEEGLKFMVYLQKENIIDESGMPKERFSAEFPKEGPSILRIQQVVRGDSAAYFCASSPQEASNTEAFFGQGTRLTVV.

This clonotype was counted at least ten times. CDR3 region: CASSWDRGPGNTIYF. CDR3 nucleotides: TGTGCCAGCAGTTGGGACAGGGGGCCAGGAAACACCATATATTTT. The chain uses TRBV12-3 or TRBV12-4 and TRBJ1-3, with TRBD1 identical over 12 bases. V dropped 4 bases and J dropped 4; count of bases not matched to a gene: 2. The CDR3 spans 15 residues.

In its sample, this clonotype was seen a few times. The rearrangement links TRBV7-3 to TRBJ1-2; 8 bases line up with TRBD1. This CDR3 has 15 residues. Losses at the gene ends were 5 bases for V and 4 bases for J; bases not matched to a gene: 9. CDR1 is SGHTA and CDR2 is FQGTGA in the germline V gene. The CDR3 region is CASSQGTGPIYGYTF. Written as DNA, the CDR3 is TGTGCCAGCAGCCAAGGGACAGGACCCATCTATGGCTACACCTTC.

This clonotype was observed a few times. The chain carries TRBV3-1 and TRBJ2-2; TRBD1 might be the D (5 bases). Looked up from germline, CDR1 is LGHDT and CDR2 is YNNKEL (reference sequence). This CDR3 contains 15 residues. The ends were cut back, 4 bases at V and 3 bases at J, with 12 bases in the middle. The CDR3 DNA is TGTGCCAGCAGCCTCACAGGATTGTACACCGGGGAGCTGTTTTTT. Residues: CASSLTGLYTGELFF.

This clonotype was observed many times. The chain employs TRBV2 and TRBJ1-5; D is possibly TRBD1 (6 bases). The germline V gene has CDR1 SNHLY and CDR2 FYNNEI. The CDR3 consists of 16 residues. V was pared by 6 bases and J by 1 base, with 16 bases between. The CDR3 sequence is CASRGGGAISNQPQHF. DNA for the CDR3: TGTGCCAGCAGAGGTGGGGGGGCCATAAGCAATCAGCCCCAGCATTTT.

A few counts support this clonotype. CDR3 amino acids: CASSQTGSMNEQFF. The CDR3 region has the DNA TGTGCCAGCAGCCAGACAGGGAGTATGAATGAGCAGTTCTTC. This chain uses TRBV3-1 with TRBJ2-1; 7 bases fit TRBD1. CDR3 length: 14 residues. After removal of 3 bases from V and 7 bases from J, the junction contained 6 bases not matched to a gene. Germline-derived CDR1 and CDR2 are LGHDT and YNNKEL (reference sequence).